A single sample gave rise to the 17 T cell receptor beta chains below, sequenced in a study of T cell responses to AZD1222 COVID-19 vaccine. Sequenced by immunoSEQ multiplex PCR; TCRdb stores in-frame clones only, minus some. The sample consists of about 130,000 clones, roughly 90% of them appearing once. The source was peripheral blood, collected on day 0 of AZD1222 vaccination. All receptors come from an adult in good health.

The chain carries TRBV3-1 (or the pseudogene TRBV3-2) and TRBJ2-7, with D possibly matching TRBD2 (5 bases). There are 16 residues in the CDR3. The V end lost 0 bases, the J end lost 2 bases, and 14 bases lay between the germline ends. Germline CDR1 reads LGHDT; CDR2 reads YNNKEL (reference sequence). In DNA form, the CDR3 reads TGTGCCAGCAGCCAAGAGAGGGCGGTGGATCCCTACGAGCAGTACTTC. This translates into CASSQERAVDPYEQYF.

CDR3 bases: TGTGCCAGCAGCCGTCGGACTAGCGGGAGGACCTTTACCTACGAGCAGTACTTC. This encodes CASSRRTSGRTFTYEQYF. V gene TRBV7-2 combines with J gene TRBJ2-7; the match to TRBD2 covers 14 bases. The CDR3 covers 18 residues. V gave up 5 bases and J gave up 2 bases; unmatched junction bases: 11. Germline CDR1 and CDR2: SGHTA and FQGNSA.

The chain carries TRBV4-1 and TRBJ2-1; 8 bases fit TRBD1. The V and J ends lost 6 bases and 4 bases, in that order; junction bases with no gene match: 8. Germline CDR1 reads MGHRA; CDR2 reads YSYEKL. The CDR3 runs to 15 residues. This chain's CDR3 is CASRLGGTGYNEQFF. As DNA, the CDR3 is TGCGCCAGCAGACTTGGGGGGACAGGTTACAATGAGCAGTTCTTC.

Details on this clone: Other nucleotide sequences in the sample specify the same CDR3. J is TRBJ1-5 and V is TRBV5-6, with TRBD1 as a possible D gene (6 bases). Between the trimmed V and J ends, which lost 1 base and 4 bases, there was a span of 12 bases. The CDR3 spans 15 residues. Germline values: CDR1 SGHDT, CDR2 YYEEEE. Here the CDR3 DNA reads TGTGCCAGCAGCTTGAGGGGGTTAGGAAATCAGCCCCAGCATTTT. Its translation: CASSLRGLGNQPQHF.

The genes are TRBV9 and TRBJ2-1; D is unresolved. Germline V CDR1 and CDR2: SGDLS, YYNGEE. Trimming removed 0 bases from V and 2 bases from J, with 6 bases in between. The CDR3 runs to 14 residues. The CDR3 is CASSVDLAYNEQFF. The CDR3 region has the DNA TGTGCCAGCAGCGTAGACCTAGCCTACAATGAGCAGTTCTTC.

This rearrangement joins TRBV6-2 or TRBV6-3 to TRBJ2-3, with 9 positions matching TRBD2. The germline gives CDR1 MNHEY, CDR2 SVGEGT. The junction had 11 bases not matched to a gene; V was cut back by 4 bases and J by 6 bases. This CDR3 comprises 16 residues. DNA for the CDR3: TGTGCCAGCAGTTTCCTGTGGAGCGGGAGGTCGGATACGCAGTATTTT. The encoded protein is CASSFLWSGRSDTQYF.

The table lists this clone with a few counts. This sequence joins TRBV19 and TRBJ1-5, with 8 bases aligning to TRBD1. V lost 5 bases, J lost 6 bases, and 9 bases stayed unmatched. Germline V gene lookup returns CDR1 LNHDA and CDR2 SQIVND (reference sequence). The CDR3 loop spans 15 amino acids. DNA for the CDR3: TGTGCCAGTAGTGTAGGCCCAGGGGGCGGTCAGCCCCAGCATTTT. This encodes CASSVGPGGGQPQHF.

The chain has TRBV5-1 and TRBJ2-4; unclear D gene. V was shortened by 0 bases and J by 8 bases, with 12 bases between the two germline ends. The V gene's germline CDR1 is SGHRS and CDR2 YFSETQ. The CDR3 totals 14 residues. CDR3 residues: CASSLGLDPHIQYF. DNA for the CDR3: TGCGCCAGCAGCTTGGGACTCGATCCCCACATTCAGTACTTC.

The V and J genes are TRBV18 and TRBJ1-2, with D possibly matching TRBD1 (5 bases). This CDR3 has 14 residues. V lost 3 bases to trimming and J lost 5 bases, with 13 bases between them. Germline values: CDR1 KGHSH, CDR2 LQKENI. The CDR3 loop is CASSPRGDTYGYTF. The CDR3, as DNA: TGTGCCAGCTCACCTCGGGGCGATACTTATGGCTACACCTTC.

CDR3 nucleotides: TGTGCCACCCGAGGTAGGGCCAATCAGCCCCAGCATTTT. Its translation is CATRGRANQPQHF. This chain joins TRBV24-1 and TRBJ1-5; D gene uncertain. Germline V CDR1 and CDR2: KGHDR, SFDVKD. V was cut by 9 bases and J by 3 bases, with 11 bases left in between. The CDR3 has 13 amino acids.

The chain is built from TRBV30 and TRBJ2-7; no definite D call. The ends were cut back, 4 bases at V and 5 bases at J, with 9 bases in the middle. The V gene's germline CDR1 is GTSNPN and CDR2 SVGIG (reference sequence). There are 11 residues in the CDR3. As DNA, the CDR3 is TGTGCCTGGATACGTCTAGACGAGCAGTACTTC. Its translation: CAWIRLDEQYF.

This clone has just one count. The chain joins TRBV5-4 to TRBJ1-2; TRBD1 might be the D (5 bases). The CDR3 has 12 amino acids. V lost 6 bases, J lost 8 bases, and 14 bases lay in between. The V gene's germline CDR1 is SGHNT and CDR2 YYREEE (reference sequence). The CDR3 DNA is TGTGCCAGCACCCAGGGAGTTTACGGCTACACCTTC. Protein sequence: CASTQGVYGYTF.

CDR3: CASSTGLAGGDTQYF. For the CDR3, the DNA is TGTGCCAGCAGCACGGGACTAGCGGGGGGGGATACGCAGTATTTT. The V and J genes are TRBV5-4 and TRBJ2-3; 16 bases map to TRBD2. CDR1 is SGHNT and CDR2 is YYREEE in the germline V gene (reference sequence). The CDR3 consists of 15 residues. J was trimmed by 6 bases and V by 4 bases; bases with no gene match: 2.

The chain joins TRBV10-3 to TRBJ2-7, with 9 bases identical to TRBD2. Trimming cost V 0 bases and J 2 bases; bases outside gene matches: 5. Per the germline V gene, CDR1 is ENHRY and CDR2 is SYGVKD. The length of the CDR3 is 16 residues. DNA of the CDR3: TGTGCCATCAGTGAGTCCCCTAGCGGGATGGCCTACGAGCAGTACTTC. Its translation is CAISESPSGMAYEQYF.

The genes are TRBV11-3 and TRBJ1-1; the match to TRBD1 covers 7 bases. After removal of 5 bases from V and 0 bases from J, the junction contained 6 bases not matched to a gene. CDR3 length: 15 amino acids. Germline-derived CDR1 and CDR2 are SGHNT and YENEEA. CDR3 nucleotide sequence: TGTGCCAGCAGCCAATTCGGGACAGTGAACACTGAAGCTTTCTTT. As protein: CASSQFGTVNTEAFF.

This rearrangement joins TRBV12-3 or TRBV12-4 to TRBJ1-4; maybe TRBD1 (6 bases). The CDR3 covers 13 residues. V was shortened by 7 bases and J by 7 bases, with 13 bases between the two germline ends. Here the CDR3 DNA reads TGTGCCAGCAACCTCGGGGGGGCTGAAAAACTGTTTTTT. Its protein is CASNLGGAEKLFF.

The V and J genes are TRBV21-1 and TRBJ2-7; no check of the table's D call, TRBD2, against the DNA was made. TRBV21-1 is given as a pseudogene. The CDR3 runs to 20 residues. The CDR3 sequence is CASSPKTQREGRTAFYEQYF. The CDR3 coding sequence is TGTGCCAGCAGCCCAAAGACCCAGCGGGAGGGCCGGACCGCTTTCTACGAGCAGTACTTC.